This T cell receptor beta chain was recorded in a study of blood T cell repertoires in COVID-19. Study overall: Acute and convalescent COVID-19 specimens originated in the United States, Italy and Spain. From T cells, B-cell-depleted T cells, or PBMCs came the material, which was cDNA or gDNA.

Clones were read by immunoSEQ multiplex PCR, and TCRdb kept only the in-frame ones, dropping some. This sample has tens of thousands of clones, with 89% found just once. For this clone: Since the CDR3 does not end with the conserved phenylalanine or tryptophan, this likely comes from a read error. No DNA is shown, since the ends of the CDR3 on it are uncertain; the CDR3 is the one TCRdb lists.

From germline, CDR1 is ENHRY and CDR2 SYGVKD. The CDR3 comprises 14 residues, both ends counted. The V call is TRBV10-3, the J call TRBJ2-2; the table names TRBD2, a call not compared with the DNA. The sequenced material came from peripheral blood. This receptor was identified in a man in his fifties or sixties with active COVID-19. CDR3 sequence: CAITEEGDLSGRTL.